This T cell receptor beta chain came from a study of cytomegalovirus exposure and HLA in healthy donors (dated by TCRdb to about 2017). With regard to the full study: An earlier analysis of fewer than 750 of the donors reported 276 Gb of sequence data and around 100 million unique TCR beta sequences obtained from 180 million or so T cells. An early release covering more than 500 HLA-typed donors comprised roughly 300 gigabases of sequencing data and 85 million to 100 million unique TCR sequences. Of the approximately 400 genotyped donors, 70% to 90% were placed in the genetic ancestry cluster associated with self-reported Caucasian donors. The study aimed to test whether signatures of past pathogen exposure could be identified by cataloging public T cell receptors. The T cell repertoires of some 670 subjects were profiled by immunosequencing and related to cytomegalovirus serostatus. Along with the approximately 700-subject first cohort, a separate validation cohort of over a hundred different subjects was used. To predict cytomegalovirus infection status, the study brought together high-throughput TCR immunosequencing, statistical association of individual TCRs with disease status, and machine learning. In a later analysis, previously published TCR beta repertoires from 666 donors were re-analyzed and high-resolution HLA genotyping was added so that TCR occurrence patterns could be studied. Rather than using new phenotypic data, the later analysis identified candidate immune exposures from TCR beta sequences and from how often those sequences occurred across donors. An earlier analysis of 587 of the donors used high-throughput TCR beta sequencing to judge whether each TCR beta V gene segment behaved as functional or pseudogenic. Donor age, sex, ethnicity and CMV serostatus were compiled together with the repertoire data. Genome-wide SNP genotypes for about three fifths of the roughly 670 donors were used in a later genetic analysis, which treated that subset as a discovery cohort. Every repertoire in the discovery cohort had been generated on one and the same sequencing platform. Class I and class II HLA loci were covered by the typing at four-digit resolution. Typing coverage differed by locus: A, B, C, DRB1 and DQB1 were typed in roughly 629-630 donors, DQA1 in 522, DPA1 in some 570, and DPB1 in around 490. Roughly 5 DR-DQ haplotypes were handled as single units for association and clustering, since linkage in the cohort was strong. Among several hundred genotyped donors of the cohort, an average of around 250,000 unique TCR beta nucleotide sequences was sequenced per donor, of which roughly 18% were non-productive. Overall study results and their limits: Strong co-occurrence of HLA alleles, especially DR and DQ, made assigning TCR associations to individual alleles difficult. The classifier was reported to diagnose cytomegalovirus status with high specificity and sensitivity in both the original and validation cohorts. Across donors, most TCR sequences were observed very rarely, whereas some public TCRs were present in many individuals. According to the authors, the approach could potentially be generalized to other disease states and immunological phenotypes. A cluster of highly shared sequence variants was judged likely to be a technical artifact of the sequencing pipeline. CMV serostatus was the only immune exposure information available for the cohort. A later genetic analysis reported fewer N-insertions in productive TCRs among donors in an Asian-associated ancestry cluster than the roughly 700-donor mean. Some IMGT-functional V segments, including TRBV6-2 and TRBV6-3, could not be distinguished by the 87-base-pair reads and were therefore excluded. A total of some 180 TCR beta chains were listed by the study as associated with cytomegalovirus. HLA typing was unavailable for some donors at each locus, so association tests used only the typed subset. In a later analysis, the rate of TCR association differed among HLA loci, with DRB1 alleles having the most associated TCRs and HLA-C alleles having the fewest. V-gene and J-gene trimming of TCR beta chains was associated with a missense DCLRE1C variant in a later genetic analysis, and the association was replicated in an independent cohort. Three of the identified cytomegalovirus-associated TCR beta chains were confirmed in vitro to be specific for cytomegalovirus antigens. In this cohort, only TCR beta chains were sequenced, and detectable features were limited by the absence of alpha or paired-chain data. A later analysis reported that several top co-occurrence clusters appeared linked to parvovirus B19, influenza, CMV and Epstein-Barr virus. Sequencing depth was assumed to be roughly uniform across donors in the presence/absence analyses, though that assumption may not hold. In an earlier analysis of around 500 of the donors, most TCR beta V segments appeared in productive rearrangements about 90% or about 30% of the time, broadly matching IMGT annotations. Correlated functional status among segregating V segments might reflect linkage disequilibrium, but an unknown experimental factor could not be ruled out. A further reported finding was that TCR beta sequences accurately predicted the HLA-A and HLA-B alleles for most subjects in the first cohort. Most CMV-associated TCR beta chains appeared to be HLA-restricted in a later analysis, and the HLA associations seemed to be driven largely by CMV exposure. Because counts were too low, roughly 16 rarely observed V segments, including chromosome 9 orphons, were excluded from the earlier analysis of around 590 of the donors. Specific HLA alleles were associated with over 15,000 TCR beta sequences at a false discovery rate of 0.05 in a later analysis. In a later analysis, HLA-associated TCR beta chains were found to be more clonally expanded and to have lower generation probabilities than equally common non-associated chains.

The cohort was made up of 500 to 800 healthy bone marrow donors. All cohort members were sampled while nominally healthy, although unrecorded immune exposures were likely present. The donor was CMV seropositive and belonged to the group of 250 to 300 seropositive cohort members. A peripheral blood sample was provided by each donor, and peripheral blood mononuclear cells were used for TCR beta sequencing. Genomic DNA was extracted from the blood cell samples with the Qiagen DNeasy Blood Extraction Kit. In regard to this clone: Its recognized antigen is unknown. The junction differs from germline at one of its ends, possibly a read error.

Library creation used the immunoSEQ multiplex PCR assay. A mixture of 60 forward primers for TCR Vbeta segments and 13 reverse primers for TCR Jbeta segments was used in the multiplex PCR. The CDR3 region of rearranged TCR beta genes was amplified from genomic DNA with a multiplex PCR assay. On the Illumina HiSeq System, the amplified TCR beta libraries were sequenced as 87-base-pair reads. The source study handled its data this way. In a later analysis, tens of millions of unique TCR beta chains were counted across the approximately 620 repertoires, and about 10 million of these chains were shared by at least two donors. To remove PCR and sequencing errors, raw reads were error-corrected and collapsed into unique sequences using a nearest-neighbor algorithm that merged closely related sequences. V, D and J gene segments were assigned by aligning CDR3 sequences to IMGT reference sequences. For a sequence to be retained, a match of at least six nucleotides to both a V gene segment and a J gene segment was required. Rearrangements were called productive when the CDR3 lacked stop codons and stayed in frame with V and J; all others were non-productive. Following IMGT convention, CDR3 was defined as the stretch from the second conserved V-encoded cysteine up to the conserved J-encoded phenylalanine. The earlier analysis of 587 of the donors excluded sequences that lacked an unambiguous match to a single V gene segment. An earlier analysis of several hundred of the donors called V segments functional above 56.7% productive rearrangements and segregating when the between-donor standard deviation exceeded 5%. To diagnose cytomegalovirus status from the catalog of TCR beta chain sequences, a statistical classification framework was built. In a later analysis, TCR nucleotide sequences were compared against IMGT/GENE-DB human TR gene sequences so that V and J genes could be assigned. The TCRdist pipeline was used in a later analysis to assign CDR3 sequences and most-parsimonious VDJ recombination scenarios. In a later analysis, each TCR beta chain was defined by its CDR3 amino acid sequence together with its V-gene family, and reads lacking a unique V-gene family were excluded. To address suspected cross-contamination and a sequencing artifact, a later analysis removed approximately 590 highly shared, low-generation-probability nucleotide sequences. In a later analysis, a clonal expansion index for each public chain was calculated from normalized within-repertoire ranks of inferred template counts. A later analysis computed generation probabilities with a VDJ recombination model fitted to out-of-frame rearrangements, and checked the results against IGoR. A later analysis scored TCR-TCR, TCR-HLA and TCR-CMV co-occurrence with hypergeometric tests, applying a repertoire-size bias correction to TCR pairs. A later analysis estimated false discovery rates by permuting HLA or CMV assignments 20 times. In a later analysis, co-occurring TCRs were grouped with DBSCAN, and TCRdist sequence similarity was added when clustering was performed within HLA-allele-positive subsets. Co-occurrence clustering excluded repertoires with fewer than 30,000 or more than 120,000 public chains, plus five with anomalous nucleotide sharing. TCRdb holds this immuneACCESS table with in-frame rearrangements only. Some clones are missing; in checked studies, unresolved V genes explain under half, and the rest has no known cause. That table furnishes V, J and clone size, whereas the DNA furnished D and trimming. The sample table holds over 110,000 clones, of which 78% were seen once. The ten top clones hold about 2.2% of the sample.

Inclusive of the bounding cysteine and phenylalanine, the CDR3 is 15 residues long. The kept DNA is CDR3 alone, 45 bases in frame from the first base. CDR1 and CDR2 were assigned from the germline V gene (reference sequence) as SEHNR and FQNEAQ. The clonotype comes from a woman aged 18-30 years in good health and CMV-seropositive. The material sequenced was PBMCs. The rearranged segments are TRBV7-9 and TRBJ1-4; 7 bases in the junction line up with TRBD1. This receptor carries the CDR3 CSSSPTGATNEKLFF. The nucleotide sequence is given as TGTTCCAGCAGCCCTACAGGGGCAACTAATGAAAAACTGTTTTTT.